The T cell receptor (beta chain) described here comes from a study of blood T cell repertoires in COVID-19. About the study: Sites across the United States, Italy and Spain contributed samples from acute and convalescent COVID-19. T cells, B-cell-depleted T cells, or PBMCs provided the cDNA or gDNA that served as material.

This CDR3 comprises 14 residues. Losses at the gene ends were 3 bases for V and 5 bases for J; bases not matched to a gene: 5. From germline, CDR1 is SNHLY and CDR2 FYNNEI. Methods used by the authors: Amplification with reference gene primers provided the estimates of nucleated cell counts. The repertoire was sequenced with immunoSEQ multiplex PCR; TCRdb's copy has only in-frame clones and lacks some. V and J calls and clone size come straight from that table; D and trimming were deduced from the DNA. The table includes about 70,000 clones, 80% to 85% detected once. This clone was counted only a few times.

Sequenced: peripheral blood. The V gene is TRBV2, the J gene TRBJ1-1; 8 bases fit TRBD1. The sequence was collected from a woman aged 60-75 years with acute or convalescent COVID-19. The CDR3 DNA reads as TGTGCCAGCAGTGATTCCAGGGGGCTAACTGAAGCTTTCTTT. This sequence encodes CASSDSRGLTEAFF.